The sequence of this TCR beta chain was determined in a study of CD8+ T cells in alopecia areata (dated by TCRdb to 2016 to 2019). Regarding the study in general: The treated patients took part in an open-label pilot trial in which moderate-to-severe alopecia areata was treated with oral tofacitinib at 5 to 10 mg twice daily. Patients received tofacitinib for 6 to 18 months and were then followed off drug for 6 months to check for delayed response and recurrence. Disease severity in treated patients was measured with the SALT score, which quantifies the percentage of affected scalp surface area. In both human patients and the C3H/HeJ mouse model, the study applied high-throughput TCRbeta sequencing to look at T cell clonal expansion in alopecia areata. On the human side, TCRbeta sequencing was run on scalp tissue and on sorted CD4+ and CD8+ peripheral blood T cells from healthy controls and from alopecia areata patients with either patchy or totalis/universalis disease. Biopsies were taken from tofacitinib-treated patients at baseline and again at 4 and 24 weeks into treatment, and several of those patients also had a later scalp biopsy. Scalp clonality was compared among normal scalp (n=4), patchy alopecia areata scalp (n=8), and alopecia totalis/universalis scalp (n=8). RNA came from the PAXgene miRNA kit for fixed scalp, the miRNeasy kit for PBMCs, and the RNeasy kit for mouse skin. immunoSEQ multiplex PCR using 35 Vbeta forward primers and 13 Jbeta reverse primers was used to amplify TCRbeta CDR3 regions. The study at large found these results: With tofacitinib, both scalp clonality and the number of expanded CD8+ clones among the top 100 scalp clones went down significantly. Compared with normal scalp, lesional scalp had higher clonality and more expanded CD8+ clones, particularly in alopecia totalis/universalis, a pattern that suggests antigenic drive. During tofacitinib treatment, many expanded lesional clones remained in scalp and blood, and this persistence may partly explain relapse after treatment is stopped. TCR sequences shared between patients were less clear than in mice, possibly partly because of HLA diversity in the patient population. Because the treated cohort was small and had just a single nonresponder, larger studies are needed to establish links between baseline CD8+ expansion and response. Scalp TCR repertoire analysis is complicated because resident alphabeta T cells in normal human skin are also sequenced, whereas mouse skin is dominated by gammadelta T cells.

The intended sense of this specimen's time point label: 24 weeks on oral tofacitinib. In light of the paper, this sample's treatment or condition label describes: oral pan-JAK inhibitor, 5-10 mg twice daily. Peripheral blood and lesional scalp punch biopsies were obtained from patients with alopecia areata. PBMCs were isolated by density centrifugation and stained for CD3, CD4 and CD8, after which CD4+ and CD8+ T cells were sorted on a FACSAria. This clone came up a few times. Its antigen specificity is not known. No much larger clone exists at a distance of one base, and base qualities are not known. The receptor library was made with the immunoSEQ multiplex PCR assay. To provide template for TCR sequencing, every sample had RNA extracted and reverse transcribed into cDNA. SuperScript III was used for first-strand cDNA synthesis, primed with a 2:1 mix of oligo-dT and random hexamers. A synthetic immune receptor repertoire was used to assess amplification bias, and residual bias was removed computationally. The authors processed their data as follows. After raw reads were preprocessed to remove errors, the CDR3 was defined following IMGT conventions as running from the conserved cysteine to phenylalanine. Clonality was computed by normalizing Shannon entropy by log2 of the number of productive unique TCRs and subtracting the result from 1. Whether scalp clones were CD4 or CD8 was inferred by matching scalp TCRbeta sequences against CD4 and CD8 repertoires sorted from blood. TCRdb stores this immuneACCESS table with in-frame sequences only. Part of the clones is absent; in the studies checked, under half of the shortfall reflects unresolved V genes, and no reason is known for the rest. V and J calls and clone size are copied from that table; D and trimming were computed from the DNA. Recorded for this sample are approximately 110,000 clones; approximately 51% of them occurred a single time. Of the sample, approximately 3.1% falls within the top ten clones.

The sequence came from a human donor with alopecia areata. The specimen was CD4+ T cells sorted from blood, collected at week 24, from a patient treated with tofacitinib.

The CDR3 sequence is CASSTGTTDTEAFF. Here is the DNA: TGCGCCAGCAGCACGGGGACGACGGACACTGAAGCTTTCTTT. The rearrangement combines TRBV5-1 with TRBJ1-1, with TRBD1 perhaps the D gene, on 5 matching bases. V loses 4 bases of germline sequence and J loses 3 bases, and the interval between the two ends is 13 bases. As encoded in the germline V gene, CDR1 is SGHRS while CDR2 is YFSETQ. Its CDR3 holds 14 amino acids, cysteine through phenylalanine. Only CDR3 DNA remains: 42 bases, in frame from the first base.